This is a list of T cell receptor beta chains from one sample in a study of memory CD4+ T cells and cytomegalovirus serostatus. Libraries were prepared by immunoSEQ multiplex PCR; TCRdb keeps only in-frame clonotypes and omits some of them. The sample shows roughly 67,000 clones, around 76% of them seen only once. The sequencing sample was made of memory CD4+ T cells from blood. These TCRs come from an adult in good health and CMV-seropositive. The conserved cysteine and the conserved F or W are not part of the CDR3 here. Fields, in order: D gene, V gene, J gene, CDR3 protein. A D gene is named only where the DNA matches it firmly.

>-|TRBV11-2|TRBJ2-7
ASSLGRNYEQY
>TRBD2|TRBV28|TRBJ2-1
ASSYSGRAFYNEQF
>-|TRBV4-1|TRBJ1-2
ASSQGQTSGYGYT
>TRBD1|TRBV7-8|TRBJ2-1
ASSFGGQGKNEQF
>TRBD1|TRBV28|TRBJ2-7
ASSFPPGQVPDEQY
>TRBD1|TRBV2|TRBJ1-2
ASSPDRELGYT
>-|TRBV2|TRBJ1-3
ASSTLRQSSGNTIY
>-|TRBV18|TRBJ1-5
ASSQETGENQPQH
>-|TRBV28|TRBJ2-7
ASSFPGRGLEQY
>-|TRBV4-3|TRBJ2-7
ASSQEPGHISGLHEQY
>-|TRBV7-2|TRBJ2-3
ASSKGGRTDTQY
>TRBD2|TRBV6-5|TRBJ2-3
ASGGGGTDTQY
>TRBD1|TRBV30|TRBJ1-2
AEIRTGAGYT
>TRBD1|TRBV11-3|TRBJ2-1
ASSSRQGQYNEQF
>TRBD1|TRBV28|TRBJ1-1
ASRYPGQGAWEAF
>-|TRBV18|TRBJ1-3
ASSEAGTGNTIY
>-|TRBV5-1|TRBJ2-5
ASSLTWSRGDLQETQY
>-|TRBV7-9|TRBJ1-1
ASSSGAGLPTEAF
>-|TRBV15|TRBJ2-3
ATSRDQDTQY
>TRBD2|TRBV7-2|TRBJ2-5
ASSSGTSGLRGETQY
>-|TRBV7-9|TRBJ2-7
ASSQGGGRSVAEY
>-|TRBV2|TRBJ2-7
ASSEANYEQY
>-|TRBV7-6|TRBJ2-1
ASSLARTESYEQF
>-|TRBV11-2|TRBJ2-7
ASSLTASWEQY
>-|TRBV11-2|TRBJ1-1
ASSLDIGRLNTEAF
>-|TRBV5-6|TRBJ1-2
ASSLTGRGLGGYT
>-|TRBV9|TRBJ2-3
ASSVVPDTQY
>TRBD1|TRBV28|TRBJ1-1
ASSLLGTGGLNTEAF
>TRBD1|TRBV2|TRBJ1-1
ASRLQGAEAF
>-|TRBV30|TRBJ2-5
AWTGVSQETQY
>-|TRBV7-6|TRBJ1-3
ASRTFPSGNTIY